The 22 T cell receptor beta chains below were found in one sample sequenced in a study of a mutant IDH1 vaccine in newly diagnosed glioma. Sample time point: week 35, safety follow-up. Mutant IDH1 20-mer peptide, at 300 ug, made up each vaccine dose, with topical imiquimod. Antigens for these TCRs are unknown. Libraries were prepared by immunoSEQ multiplex PCR; TCRdb keeps only in-frame clonotypes and omits some of them. Of about 32,000 clones listed, 80% are singletons. Source: PBMCs, taken from a glioma patient whose treatment included an IDH1 peptide vaccine. The receptors were gathered from a man in his forties or fifties with glioma. Some clones in this sample may be carry-over from other donors' samples.

This clone was seen only a few times. The chain recombines TRBV5-4 with TRBJ2-2, with D maybe TRBD2 (6 bases). Germline V gives CDR1 SGHNT, CDR2 YYREEE (reference sequence). The CDR3 totals 18 residues. Trimming took off 3 bases at V and 1 base at J, with 19 bases between the two ends. CDR3 protein: CASSYKFRTSLNTGELFF. The DNA for the CDR3 is TGTGCCAGCAGCTACAAGTTTCGTACTAGCCTGAACACCGGGGAGCTGTTTTTT.

V is TRBV5-5 and J is TRBJ1-1, with unresolved D. The CDR3 is 13 residues long. Germline CDR1 reads SGHKS; CDR2 reads YYEKEE (reference sequence). V was pared by 1 base and J by 5 bases, with 9 bases between. The CDR3 bases are TGTGCCAGCAGCTTGTCGGCTAGAACTGAAGCTTTCTTT. Encoded protein: CASSLSARTEAFF.

The chain is built from TRBV18 and TRBJ1-2, with D perhaps TRBD1 (5 bases). CDR3 length: 17 residues. Deletions cut 3 bases from V and 0 bases from J, with 17 bases between. Germline V lookup: CDR1 KGHSH, CDR2 LQKENI. The CDR3 region has the DNA TGTGCCAGCTCACCCATTCGCCGGGGCGGGGCTAACTATGGCTACACCTTC. It translates to CASSPIRRGGANYGYTF. Complete variable domain (other parts from reference TRBV18 and TRBJ1-2): NAGVMQNPRHLVRRRGQEARLRCSPMKGHSHVYWYRQLPEEGLKFMVYLQKENIIDESGMPKERFSAEFPKEGPSILRIQQVVRGDSAAYFCASSPIRRGGANYGYTFGSGTRLTVV.

The chain recombines TRBV5-1 with TRBJ2-5; TRBD2 matches at 8 bases. J was trimmed by 2 bases and V by 2 bases; bases with no gene match: 5. Per germline, CDR1 SGHRS and CDR2 YFSETQ. This CDR3 is built from 15 residues. CDR3 nucleotides: TGCGCCAGCAGCTTCCCCGGGGGGGGGCAAGAGACCCAGTACTTC. Amino acids: CASSFPGGGQETQYF.

The rearrangement links TRBV19 to TRBJ1-1; a weak D match, TRBD1 (6 bases). The CDR3 covers 14 residues. Looked up from germline, CDR1 is LNHDA and CDR2 is SQIVND (reference sequence). V lost 1 base to trimming and J lost 7 bases, with 13 bases between them. This CDR3 is CASSIGGQGYEAFF. CDR3 sequence (DNA): TGTGCCAGTAGTATAGGGGGGCAGGGCTATGAAGCTTTCTTT. Full variable domain (rest looked up from reference TRBV19 and TRBJ1-1): DGGITQSPKYLFRKEGQNVTLSCEQNLNHDAMYWYRQDPGQGLRLIYYSQIVNDFQKGDIAEGYSVSREKKESFPLTVTSAQKNPTAFYLCASSIGGQGYEAFFGQGTRLTVV.

This chain's CDR3 is CSVEDSSGRGGHGEQFF. CDR3 nucleotides: TGCAGCGTTGAAGACTCGTCAGGGCGGGGGGGCCATGGGGAGCAGTTCTTC. The genes are TRBV29-1 and TRBJ2-1; TRBD2 aligns across 9 bases. The CDR3 is made up of 17 amino acids. Trimming removed 0 bases from V and 10 bases from J; junction bases left unmatched: 16. CDR1 SQVTM and CDR2 ANQGSEA come from the germline V gene.

The genes are TRBV18 and TRBJ2-3; D remains ambiguous. V lost 3 bases to trimming and J lost 0 bases, with 7 bases between them. Germline lookup yields CDR1 KGHSH and CDR2 LQKENI. This CDR3 is built from 14 residues. The DNA of the CDR3 is TGTGCCAGCTCACCCCGACCTAGCACAGATACGCAGTATTTT. It specifies CASSPRPSTDTQYF.

V usage is TRBV5-1 and J usage is TRBJ2-6; D gene unclear. Trimming cost V 0 bases and J 1 base, with 2 bases left between them. This CDR3 is built from 14 residues. Germline loops: CDR1 SGHRS, CDR2 YFSETQ. CDR3 residues: CASSLESGANVLTF. The DNA for the CDR3 is TGCGCCAGCAGCTTGGAGTCTGGGGCCAACGTCCTGACTTTC. The full variable domain, its missing parts supplied by reference TRBV5-1 and TRBJ2-6, is KAGVTQTPRYLIKTRGQQVTLSCSPISGHRSVSWYQQTPGQGLQFLFEYFSETQRNKGNFPGRFSGRQFSNSRSEMNVSTLELGDSALYLCASSLESGANVLTFGAGSRLTVL.

In this sample, this clone turned up once. The rearrangement joins TRBV5-5 to TRBJ1-1; D is ambiguous. The CDR3 consists of 13 residues. V lost 6 bases, J lost 1 base, and 10 bases lay in between. From germline, CDR1 is SGHKS and CDR2 YYEKEE (reference sequence). The CDR3 reads CASTRTRNTEAFF. In nucleotides, the CDR3 is TGTGCCAGCACCAGGACGCGGAACACTGAAGCTTTCTTT.

The chain joins TRBV25-1 to TRBJ1-2; D is perhaps TRBD1 (6 bases). CDR3 length: 13 amino acids. V lost 6 bases to trimming and J lost 4 bases, with 12 bases between them. Germline V gene sequence: CDR1 MGHDK, CDR2 SYGVNS. CDR3 sequence: CASRPGHTYGYTF. CDR3 coding DNA: TGTGCCAGCAGACCGGGACATACCTATGGCTACACCTTC.

In this sample, this clone turned up a few times. The rearrangement uses TRBV19 and TRBJ2-7; D not certain. V was trimmed by 4 bases and J by 5 bases, leaving 9 bases between them. The CDR3 covers 12 residues. The germline CDR1 and CDR2 sequences are LNHDA and SQIVND (reference sequence). The CDR3 is CASSTNYNEQYF. The CDR3 region has the DNA TGTGCCAGTAGTACCAACTACAACGAGCAGTACTTC. The full variable domain, completed using reference TRBV19 and TRBJ2-7, is DGGITQSPKYLFRKEGQNVTLSCEQNLNHDAMYWYRQDPGQGLRLIYYSQIVNDFQKGDIAEGYSVSREKKESFPLTVTSAQKNPTAFYLCASSTNYNEQYFGPGTRLTVT.

The CDR3: CASSRGDEQFF. CDR3 in DNA: TGTGCCAGCAGCCGTGGGGATGAGCAGTTCTTC. The genes are TRBV13 and TRBJ2-1; D gene unclear. The germline CDR1 and CDR2 sequences are PRHDT and FYEKMQ (reference sequence). The CDR3 consists of 11 residues. The ends were cut back, 5 bases at V and 8 bases at J, with 7 bases in the middle.

V usage is TRBV10-3 and J usage is TRBJ1-2, with 8 bases that match TRBD1. Looked up from germline, CDR1 is ENHRY and CDR2 is SYGVKD. Trimming cost V 10 bases and J 0 bases; bases outside gene matches: 10. The CDR3 is made up of 15 amino acids. CDR3 amino acids: CATSSGGTTNYGYTF. CDR3 nucleotide sequence: TGTGCCACCTCTTCAGGGGGCACTACTAACTATGGCTACACCTTC.

The rearrangement uses TRBV7-9 and TRBJ1-1; 7 nucleotides match TRBD1. The J segment lost 1 base and the V segment lost 3 bases, leaving 8 bases of the junction unmatched. Germline V gene data show CDR1 as SEHNR and CDR2 as FQNEAQ (reference sequence). The CDR3 contains 16 residues. The CDR3, as DNA: TGTGCCAGCAGCTTGCCGGCAGGGGGTAGGAACACTGAAGCTTTCTTT. Translation: CASSLPAGGRNTEAFF. The variable domain in full, with the rest retrieved from reference TRBV7-9 and TRBJ1-1, is DTGVSQNPRHKITKRGQNVTFRCDPISEHNRLYWYRQTLGQGPEFLTYFQNEAQLEKSRLLSDRFSAERPKGSFSTLEIQRTEQGDSAMYLCASSLPAGGRNTEAFFGQGTRLTVV.

The rearrangement links TRBV30 to TRBJ2-7, with D hard to call. The CDR3 runs 15 residues. Germline V lookup: CDR1 GTSNPN, CDR2 SVGIG (reference sequence). Trimming removed 1 base from V and 4 bases from J, with 17 bases in between. CDR3 DNA: TGTGCCTGGAGTGGTCCTAGGGCAGGCGAGTACGAGCAGTACTTC. Translated: CAWSGPRAGEYEQYF.

The sample holds a few counts of this clone. V is TRBV2 and J is TRBJ1-5; the D is unclear. This CDR3 is built from 13 residues. The germline CDR1 and CDR2 sequences are SNHLY and FYNNEI. The V end lost 4 bases, the J end lost 9 bases, and 13 bases lay between the germline ends. The CDR3 DNA sequence: TGTGCCAGCAGTGTTCTGGCCCAAGGGCCCCAGCATTTT. This encodes CASSVLAQGPQHF.

The rearrangement joins TRBV6-1 to TRBJ1-6, with D hard to call. Trimming took off 2 bases at V and 7 bases at J, with 12 bases between the two ends. This CDR3 contains 15 residues. Germline-derived CDR1 and CDR2 are MNHNS and SASEGT. CDR3 nucleotide sequence: TGTGCCAGCAGTGAATTGGGTCAGTTAAATTCACCCCTCCACTTT. This translates into CASSELGQLNSPLHF.

The chain carries TRBV2 and TRBJ1-1; possibly TRBD1 for D (6 bases). The germline V gene encodes CDR1 SNHLY and CDR2 FYNNEI. The CDR3 contains 12 residues. V was cut by 5 bases and J by 6 bases, with 10 bases left in between. The DNA for the CDR3 is TGTGCCAGCAGTACAGGGTACGCTGAAGCTTTCTTT. As protein: CASSTGYAEAFF. The variable domain in full, with the rest retrieved from reference TRBV2 and TRBJ1-1, is EPEVTQTPSHQVTQMGQEVILRCVPISNHLYFYWYRQILGQKVEFLVSFYNNEISEKSEIFDDQFSVERPDGSNFTLKIRSTKLEDSAMYFCASSTGYAEAFFGQGTRLTVV.

This clone was detected once. The CDR3 region has the DNA TGTGCCAGCAGACGGGGGGGCTCCTACAATGAGCAGTTCTTC. The encoded protein is CASRRGGSYNEQFF. V and J are TRBV25-1 and TRBJ2-1; 8 nucleotides align to TRBD2. The CDR3 length is 14 residues. The junction had 1 base not matched to a gene; V was cut back by 6 bases and J by 0 bases. Germline V lookup: CDR1 MGHDK, CDR2 SYGVNS.

This clone was seen a few times. V gene TRBV9 combines with J gene TRBJ1-2, with no clear D. The CDR3 extends over 12 amino acids. The germline CDR1 and CDR2 sequences are SGDLS and YYNGEE. With 0 bases removed from V and 4 bases from J, the gap between germline ends came to 4 bases. The DNA of the CDR3 is TGTGCCAGCAGCGTAGGCTTCTATGGCTACACCTTC. This encodes CASSVGFYGYTF.

The CDR3 DNA follows: TGCGCCAGCAGCCTTACCCAACAGAGAAACTATGGCTACACCTTC. Its protein is CASSLTQQRNYGYTF. The chain carries TRBV5-1 and TRBJ1-2, with no clear D. V shed 4 bases and J shed 2 bases, with 15 bases lying between them. This CDR3 has 15 amino acids. The germline V gene has CDR1 SGHRS and CDR2 YFSETQ.

The J gene is TRBJ2-7, the V gene TRBV30; 7 positions agree with TRBD2. The CDR3 spans 12 residues. V trimming: 2 bases; J trimming: 4 bases; junction bases outside the gene matches: 2. Per the germline V gene, CDR1 is GTSNPN and CDR2 is SVGIG (reference sequence). CDR3 sequence (DNA): TGTGCCTGGAGTCTGGGGGGGTACGAGCAGTACTTC. Protein product: CAWSLGGYEQYF.